The 13 T cell receptor beta chains below come from one sample, sequenced in a study of T cells in localized non-small cell lung cancer. Profiling relied on immunoSEQ multiplex PCR, and the TCRdb table lists in-frame clones only, not all of them. The sample includes around 24,000 clones, around 81% seen only once; the top ten take nearly 5%. The sequenced sample was PBMCs, obtained before any cancer treatment. The source is a man between 40 and 70 years old with stage II lung adenocarcinoma.

The chain links TRBV9 to TRBJ2-5, with D possibly matching TRBD1 (6 bases). With 0 bases removed from V and 5 bases from J, the gap between germline ends came to 14 bases. Germline loops: CDR1 SGDLS, CDR2 YYNGEE. This CDR3 comprises 15 residues. CDR3 nucleotides: TGTGCCAGCAGCGTAGGGTCAGGGGTTTTGGAGACCCAGTACTTC. Protein: CASSVGSGVLETQYF.

CDR3 sequence (DNA): TGTGCCAGCAGCCAAGATCAGGCAAGCTCCTACAATGAGCAGTTCTTC. It specifies CASSQDQASSYNEQFF. This rearrangement joins TRBV4-2 to TRBJ2-1; no clear D gene. This CDR3 contains 16 residues. V was pared by 0 bases and J by 0 bases, with 9 bases between. From germline, CDR1 is LGHNA and CDR2 YNFKEQ.

This sequence joins TRBV5-1 and TRBJ1-3, with D unclear. In germline, CDR1 is SGHRS, CDR2 YFSETQ. The CDR3 covers 12 residues. The germline V and J ends were trimmed by 0 bases and 4 bases, with 2 bases remaining between them. CDR3 nucleotide sequence: TGCGCCAGCAGCTTGGACGGAAACACCATATATTTT. This translates into CASSLDGNTIYF.

The chain uses TRBV6-1 and TRBJ1-1; 8 nucleotides agree with TRBD1. The germline gives CDR1 MNHNS, CDR2 SASEGT. J was trimmed by 5 bases and V by 5 bases; bases with no gene match: 7. This CDR3 comprises 14 residues. This chain's CDR3 is CASSRKTGDTEAFF. Here the CDR3 DNA reads TGTGCCAGCAGTAGAAAGACAGGGGATACTGAAGCTTTCTTT.

This chain connects TRBV10-3 to TRBJ2-5; TRBD1 or TRBD2 may be the D gene (7 bases each). Trimming removed 9 bases from V and 5 bases from J, with 16 bases in between. The CDR3 totals 13 residues. Germline-derived CDR1 and CDR2 are ENHRY and SYGVKD. The CDR3 region has the DNA TGTGCCATTAGAAGCGGGACAGCCGAGACCCAGTACTTC. This codes for CAIRSGTAETQYF.

The V call is TRBV10-2, the J call TRBJ2-1; possible D gene TRBD1, 6 bases. This CDR3 is built from 15 residues. From germline, CDR1 is WSHSY and CDR2 SAAADI. With 0 bases removed from V and 7 bases from J, the gap between germline ends came to 13 bases. CDR3 sequence: CASSESYTGLNEQFF. CDR3 DNA: TGCGCCAGCAGTGAGTCCTATACAGGGCTAAATGAGCAGTTCTTC.

This chain links TRBV18 with TRBJ1-1, with D unresolved. Trimming took 4 bases from V and 5 from J, leaving 14 bases between them. CDR1 is KGHSH, CDR2 LQKENI, per germline. The CDR3 loop spans 14 amino acids. The CDR3 region has the DNA TGTGCCAGCTCACTCTCCCAGACTGGGACTGAAGCTTTCTTT. This gives the protein CASSLSQTGTEAFF.

The table lists this clone with a few counts. This sequence joins TRBV14 and TRBJ2-7, with no clear D. Germline assignment: CDR1 SGHDN and CDR2 FVKESK. Trimming took 4 bases from V and 13 from J, leaving 20 bases between them. This CDR3 region has 13 residues. In nucleotides, the CDR3 is TGTGCCAGCAGCCGAGCGACCGGCCTACAGAACTACTTC. It translates to CASSRATGLQNYF.

In its sample, this clone was seen once. J is TRBJ2-1 and V is TRBV19; D possibly corresponds to TRBD2 (5 bases). Germline-derived CDR1 and CDR2 are LNHDA and SQIVND (reference sequence). The CDR3 extends over 14 amino acids. Trimming removed 7 bases from V and 0 bases from J, with 10 bases in between. In DNA, the CDR3 is TGTGCCAGTAAGAGCGGCCCCTCCTACAATGAGCAGTTCTTC. This sequence encodes CASKSGPSYNEQFF.

About this clone itself: One end of the junction varies from germline; a read error may be responsible. The chain is built from TRBV15 and TRBJ2-5; 8 bases align to TRBD2. CDR3 size: 13 residues. Germline V gene sequence: CDR1 LNHNV, CDR2 YYDKDF (reference sequence). The CDR3 DNA sequence: TGTGCCACCAGAAGAGCGGGAGAAGAGACCCAGTACTTC. Translating it yields CATRRAGEETQYF. Full variable domain (missing parts from reference TRBV15 and TRBJ2-5): DAMVIQNPRYQVTQFGKPVTLSCSQTLNHNVMYWYQQKSSQAPKLLFHYYDKDFNNEADTPDNFQSRRPNTSFCFLDIRSPGLGDTAMYLCATRRAGEETQYFGPGTRLLVL.

The DNA for the CDR3 is TGCGCCAGCAGCCGTTACTCCACGGGGCAGGCCAACTATGGCTACACCTTC. Translating it yields CASSRYSTGQANYGYTF. The rearrangement uses TRBV4-1 and TRBJ1-2, with a possible D match to TRBD1 (5 bases). Trimming removed 4 bases at V and 2 bases at J, with 20 bases between. Germline assignment: CDR1 MGHRA and CDR2 YSYEKL. The CDR3 length is 17 residues.

In this sample, this clone turned up once. The chain is built from TRBV7-6 and TRBJ2-3; maybe TRBD1 (6 bases). The CDR3 is 14 amino acids. CDR1 SGHVS and CDR2 FNYEAQ come from the germline V gene. V was shortened by 8 bases and J by 2 bases, with 14 bases between the two germline ends. The CDR3 region has the DNA TGTGCCAGCGGACCTAACAGGGCCACAGATACGCAGTATTTT. It is translated as CASGPNRATDTQYF.

This clone was picked up a small number of times. This rearrangement joins TRBV6-1 to TRBJ1-2; D not certain. Trimming pared 4 bases from V and 1 base from J, leaving 7 bases between. Germline assignment: CDR1 MNHNS and CDR2 SASEGT. The CDR3 length is 13 residues. CDR3 coding DNA: TGTGCCAGCAGTGTGAACTTTAACTATGGCTACACCTTC. This translates into CASSVNFNYGYTF.